Listed here is a single TCR beta chain. This clone was counted a single time. Its antigen is not yet known. No qualities accompany the bases; no much larger clone lies one base away. The data were obtained in a study of blood T cell repertoires in COVID-19 (TCRdb year 2020). About the study as a whole: Samples from collaborators originated in the United States, Italy and Spain and spanned both the acute and convalescent phases of COVID-19. Nearly every sample came with metadata listing a de-identified subject ID, COVID-19 status, age in years and sex. The prospective study material was composed of cDNA or gDNA derived from T cells, B-cell-depleted T cells, or PBMCs. The samples were drawn from the first 160 participants of the ongoing ImmuneRACE study and from some 1,300 subjects provided by 6 global collaborators. Deeply sampled blood TCRbeta repertoires from subjects exposed to, actively infected with, or recovered from COVID-19 were included in the dataset. A freely available public database, intended as a resource for researchers studying the immune response to SARS-CoV-2, is where the repertoires were released. Where available, HLA class I and class II types were taken from metadata supplied by the sample provider and were not determined by assay-based typing. Overall results and qualifications from the work: The amount of clinical and demographic metadata varied by source and participant and was provided uncurated.

TCRbeta CDR3 regions were amplified from genomic DNA using the immunoSEQ Assay, a bias-controlled multiplex PCR. Regarding the original processing steps: The number of nucleated cells in each sample was estimated from the amplification of reference gene primers within the assay. Sequence reads were collapsed and filtered to measure the absolute abundance of every unique TCRbeta CDR3 rearrangement. For each sample, productive Simpson clonality was calculated as the square root of Simpson's diversity index across productive rearrangements. TCRdb retrieved this table from immuneACCESS and kept in-frame rearrangements only. Not all clones are present; in checked studies, unresolved V genes account for under half, and no reason is known for the remainder. That table supplies the V and J calls and clone size; D and trimming were determined from the DNA. The sample yields some 140,000 clones; about 80% were counted once. The ten most abundant clones make up 10% to 14% of the sample.

The collaborating institutions used their own protocols to collect whole blood in K2EDTA tubes. For TCRbeta analysis, collaborators shipped samples in one of three forms: frozen whole blood, isolated PBMCs, or DNA extracted from either of those sample types. The CDR3 has 17 amino acids, counting the end cysteine and phenylalanine. Only the CDR3 region is kept as DNA, spanning 51 bases read in frame from base 1. Germline trimming amounts to 4 bases on V and 2 bases on J, with 10 as the count of junction bases outside the gene matches. According to the germline V gene, CDR1 reads LGHNA and CDR2 reads YNFKEQ.

This chain is built from TRBV4-2 and TRBJ2-1, with 8 bases aligning to TRBD1. The sequence was collected from a human donor in a cohort sampled during active COVID-19. Sequenced sample: peripheral blood. The nucleotide sequence is given as TGTGCCAGCAGCCGTTCCCAGGGACAGGATACCTACAATGAGCAGTTCTTC. Translated, this is CASSRSQGQDTYNEQFF.